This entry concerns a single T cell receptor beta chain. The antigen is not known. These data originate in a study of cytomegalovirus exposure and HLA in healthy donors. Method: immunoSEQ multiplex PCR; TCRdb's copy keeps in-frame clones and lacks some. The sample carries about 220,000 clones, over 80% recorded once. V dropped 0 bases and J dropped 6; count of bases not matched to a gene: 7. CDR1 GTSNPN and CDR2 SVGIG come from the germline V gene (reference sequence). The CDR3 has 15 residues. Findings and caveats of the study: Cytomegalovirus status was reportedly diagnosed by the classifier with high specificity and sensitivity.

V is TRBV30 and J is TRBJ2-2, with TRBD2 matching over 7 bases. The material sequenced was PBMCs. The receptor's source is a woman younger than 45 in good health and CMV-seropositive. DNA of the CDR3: TGTGCCTGGAGTGTACTTCGCGGGAGATCCGGGGAGCTGTTTTTT. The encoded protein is CAWSVLRGRSGELFF. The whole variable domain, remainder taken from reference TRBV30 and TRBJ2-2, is SQTIHQWPATLVQPVGSPLSLECTVEGTSNPNLYWYRQAAGRGLQLLFYSVGIGQISSEVPQNLSASRPQDRQFILSSKKLLLSDSGFYLCAWSVLRGRSGELFFGEGSRLTVL.